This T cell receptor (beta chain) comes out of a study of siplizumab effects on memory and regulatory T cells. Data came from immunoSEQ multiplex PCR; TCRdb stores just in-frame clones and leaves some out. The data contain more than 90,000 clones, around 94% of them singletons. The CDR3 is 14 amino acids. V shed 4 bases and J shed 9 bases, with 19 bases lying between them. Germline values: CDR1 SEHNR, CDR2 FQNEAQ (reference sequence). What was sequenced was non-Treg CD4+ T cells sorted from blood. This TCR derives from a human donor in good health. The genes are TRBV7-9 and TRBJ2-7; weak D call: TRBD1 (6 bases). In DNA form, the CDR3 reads TGTGCCAGCAGCTCCGGGACACTGCTACGTGGGCAGTACTTC. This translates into CASSSGTLLRGQYF.